This passage covers 25 T cell receptor beta chains from one sample sequenced in a study of blood T cell repertoires in COVID-19 (dated by TCRdb to 2019 to 2021). Libraries were constructed by the immunoSEQ multiplex PCR assay. As stored in TCRdb, this immuneACCESS dataset retains in-frame rearrangements with V and J assigned. A fraction of the clones does not appear; measured against another copy, unresolved V genes explain less than half of the discrepancy, and the remainder lacks a known reason. The sample records just over 350,000 clones, approximately 86% of which are singletons. The top ten constitute less than 9% of the sample. Input material: peripheral blood. Every receptor here comes from a woman aged 60-70 years with COVID-19, enrolled during active disease.

This clone has a single count. The V call is TRBV2, the J call TRBJ1-4; D ambiguous. From germline, CDR1 is SNHLY and CDR2 FYNNEI. The CDR3 extends over 10 amino acids. The CDR3 DNA reads as TGTAAGCCTTCTTATGAAAAACTGTTTTTT. This encodes CKPSYEKLFF. Drawing the rest from reference TRBV2 and TRBJ1-4, the complete variable domain is EPEVTQTPSHQVTQMGQEVILRCVPISNHLYFYWYRQILGQKVEFLVSFYNNEISEKSEIFDDQFSVERPDGSNFTLKIRSTKLEDSAMYFCKPSYEKLFFGSGTQLSVL.

This clone has just a few counts. This sequence joins TRBV5-8 and TRBJ1-5, with a tentative D call TRBD1 (6 bases). Deletions cut 2 bases from V and 8 bases from J, with 14 bases between. From germline, CDR1 is SGHTS and CDR2 YDEGEE. The CDR3 is made up of 14 amino acids. CDR3 in amino acids: CASSFYAGVEPQHF. CDR3 DNA: TGTGCCAGCAGCTTTTATGCAGGGGTAGAGCCCCAGCATTTT.

The chain couples TRBV11-3 to TRBJ1-1; 7 bases align to TRBD1. CDR1 and CDR2 from the germline V gene are SGHNT and YENEEA. With V trimmed by 4 bases and J by 4 bases, 6 bases remained unmatched. This CDR3 contains 14 residues. The CDR3 reads CASSSRQGRTEAFF. The CDR3 DNA sequence: TGTGCCAGCAGCTCCCGACAGGGACGCACTGAAGCTTTCTTT. Complete variable domain (other parts from reference TRBV11-3 and TRBJ1-1): EAGVVQSPRYKIIEKKQPVAFWCNPISGHNTLYWYLQNLGQGPELLIRYENEEAVDDSQLPKDRFSAERLKGVDSTLKIQPAELGDSAVYLCASSSRQGRTEAFFGQGTRLTVV.

The rearrangement uses TRBV11-2 and TRBJ2-1; the match to TRBD2 covers 7 bases. Germline loops: CDR1 SGHAT, CDR2 FQNNGV. The ends lost 4 bases at V and 6 bases at J; junction bases unmatched: 9. This CDR3 has 15 residues. This CDR3 is CASSSVREVGNEQFF. CDR3 nucleotide sequence: TGTGCCAGCAGCTCGGTCCGGGAGGTCGGCAATGAGCAGTTCTTC.

V usage is TRBV23-1 and J usage is TRBJ1-4; 7 bases map to TRBD1. TRBV23-1 is noted as an ORF with a role that remains uncertain. There are 15 residues in the CDR3. V lost 7 bases and J lost 5; bases outside the gene matches: 10. This CDR3 reads CASTPATGRNEKLFF. The CDR3 nucleotides read TGCGCCAGCACCCCCGCGACAGGGCGGAATGAAAAACTGTTTTTT.

The V gene is TRBV3-1 (or the pseudogene TRBV3-2), the J gene TRBJ2-3; D unclear. CDR3 length: 16 residues. Germline lookup yields CDR1 LGHDT and CDR2 YNNKEL (reference sequence). V shed 0 bases and J shed 2 bases, with 12 bases lying between them. CDR3: CASSQDLRLPTDTQYF. The DNA for the CDR3 is TGTGCCAGCAGCCAAGATTTGCGACTTCCCACAGATACGCAGTATTTT.

The V gene is TRBV30, the J gene TRBJ1-2; the D is unclear. CDR3 length: 13 residues. Trimming took off 3 bases at V and 7 bases at J, with 15 bases between the two ends. Germline V gene lookup returns CDR1 GTSNPN and CDR2 SVGIG (reference sequence). The CDR3 DNA reads TGTGCCTGGAGCGACGGAGGGCGAGGTGGCTACACCTTC. Translated, it gives CAWSDGGRGGYTF.

The chain recombines TRBV14 with TRBJ1-6; no reliable D call. CDR3 size: 14 residues. From germline, CDR1 is SGHDN and CDR2 FVKESK. V lost 8 bases, J lost 5 bases, and 13 bases lay in between. CDR3 residues: CASSLVRDNSPLHF. CDR3 sequence (DNA): TGTGCCAGCTCCTTGGTTCGGGATAATTCACCCCTCCACTTT.

This chain links TRBV3-1 (or the pseudogene TRBV3-2) with TRBJ1-3; D is possibly TRBD1 (6 bases). The CDR3 spans 16 residues. V was pared by 0 bases and J by 3 bases, with 12 bases between. The V gene's germline CDR1 is LGHDT and CDR2 YNNKEL (reference sequence). The CDR3 nucleotides are TGTGCCAGCAGCCAAGATTTGTGGGGGCTTGGAAACACCATATATTTT. It yields the protein CASSQDLWGLGNTIYF.

This chain links TRBV19 with TRBJ1-3; D is perhaps TRBD1 (6 bases). The CDR3 totals 13 residues. CDR1 and CDR2 from the germline V gene are LNHDA and SQIVND (reference sequence). Deletions cut 7 bases from V and 4 bases from J, with 11 bases between. CDR3 residues: CASIQGSGNTIYF. The CDR3 DNA reads TGTGCCAGTATCCAGGGGTCAGGAAACACCATATATTTT.

The J gene is TRBJ2-1, the V gene TRBV2; 8 bases map to TRBD1. Germline CDR1 reads SNHLY; CDR2 reads FYNNEI. Losses at the gene ends were 5 bases for V and 7 bases for J; bases not matched to a gene: 10. The CDR3 spans 15 residues. DNA of the CDR3: TGTGCCAGCAGTTGGGACAGGATAAAGGCTAATGAGCAGTTCTTC. It codes for CASSWDRIKANEQFF. Based on the CDR3 plus reference TRBV2 and TRBJ2-1, the full variable domain is EPEVTQTPSHQVTQMGQEVILRCVPISNHLYFYWYRQILGQKVEFLVSFYNNEISEKSEIFDDQFSVERPDGSNFTLKIRSTKLEDSAMYFCASSWDRIKANEQFFGPGTRLTVL.

The chain carries TRBV28 and TRBJ2-2; D is possibly TRBD1 (5 bases). V gave up 5 bases and J gave up 2 bases, with 12 bases separating them. CDR1 MDHEN and CDR2 SYDVKM come from the germline V gene. The CDR3 consists of 15 residues. CDR3 bases: TGTGCCAGCAGTCCTGGGGCGGCCAACACCGGGGAGCTGTTTTTT. Residues: CASSPGAANTGELFF. Looking up the rest from reference TRBV28 and TRBJ2-2 gives the full variable domain: DVKVTQSSRYLVKRTGEKVFLECVQDMDHENMFWYRQDPGLGLRLIYFSYDVKMKEKGDIPEGYSVSREKKERFSLILESASTNQTSMYLCASSPGAANTGELFFGEGSRLTVL.

The chain employs TRBV7-9 and TRBJ2-2, with 7 bases that match TRBD1. The CDR3 runs to 16 residues. With V trimmed by 2 bases and J by 2 bases, 5 bases remained unmatched. Per germline, CDR1 SEHNR and CDR2 FQNEAQ (reference sequence). In nucleotides, the CDR3 is TGTGCCAGCAGCTTAACGGCAGGGGGAAACACCGGGGAGCTGTTTTTT. This sequence encodes CASSLTAGGNTGELFF.

The V gene is TRBV6-6, the J gene TRBJ1-2; 8 positions match TRBD1. CDR3 length equals 13 residues. V gave up 7 bases and J gave up 6 bases; unmatched junction bases: 7. Germline V gene lookup returns CDR1 MNHNY and CDR2 SVGAGI (reference sequence). The CDR3 reads CASNPRTGNGYTF. The CDR3 coding sequence is TGTGCCAGCAATCCCCGGACAGGGAATGGCTACACCTTC.

Only one count was recorded for this clone. The chain employs TRBV24-1 and TRBJ2-1; perhaps TRBD2 as D (5 bases). The CDR3 length is 13 residues. Trimming left V 4 bases short and J 9 bases short, with 12 bases between. CDR1 is KGHDR, CDR2 SFDVKD, per germline. CDR3 residues: CATSDFEAGEQFF. CDR3 DNA sequence: TGTGCCACCAGTGACTTTGAGGCGGGTGAGCAGTTCTTC.

A remark on this clone: The sample has other DNA sequences that encode this CDR3 too. The chain is built from TRBV7-8 and TRBJ2-3; D is unclear. The CDR3 totals 13 residues. Trimming removed 5 bases at V and 0 bases at J, with 6 bases between. Germline CDR1 is SGHVS and CDR2 is FQNEAQ. CDR3 residues: CASSTGSTDTQYF. CDR3 bases: TGTGCCAGCAGCACCGGTAGCACAGATACGCAGTATTTT.

The chain recombines TRBV27 with TRBJ1-4, with D possibly matching TRBD1 (5 bases). The CDR3 runs to 17 residues. Trimming took 8 bases from V and 5 from J, leaving 24 bases between them. Looked up from germline, CDR1 is MNHEY and CDR2 is SMNVEV (reference sequence). The CDR3 loop is CASAPRGWRQLNEKLFF. The CDR3 region has the DNA TGTGCCAGCGCTCCAAGGGGATGGAGACAGCTAAATGAAAAACTGTTTTTT.

The genes are TRBV9 and TRBJ2-7, with 9 bases lining up with TRBD1. This CDR3 is 16 amino acids long. Germline CDR1 is SGDLS and CDR2 is YYNGEE. Trimming at V came to 4 bases and at J to 6 bases, leaving 14 bases not matched to a gene. The CDR3, as DNA: TGTGCCAGCAGCAGACGGACAGGGGATCTGGGTAGCGAGCAGTACTTC. Translation: CASSRRTGDLGSEQYF.

This clone was found a few times. This rearrangement joins TRBV27 to TRBJ1-2; D gene unclear. The length of the CDR3 is 16 residues. Deletions cut 5 bases from V and 4 bases from J, with 20 bases between. Per the germline V gene, CDR1 is MNHEY and CDR2 is SMNVEV (reference sequence). CDR3 loop: CASSPVGQLIFYGYTF. The CDR3, as DNA: TGTGCCAGCAGTCCGGTCGGCCAACTAATATTCTATGGCTACACCTTC.

This chain connects TRBV12-5 to TRBJ1-3, with D possibly being TRBD1 (5 bases). Trimming took off 2 bases at V and 0 bases at J, with 8 bases between the two ends. CDR1 and CDR2 from the germline V gene are LGHNT and FRNRAP. This CDR3 has 15 amino acids. CDR3 amino acids: CASGLRQYSGNTIYF. In nucleotides, the CDR3 is TGTGCTAGTGGTTTGAGACAGTACTCTGGAAACACCATATATTTT.

The chain couples TRBV18 to TRBJ2-3, with 11 bases aligning to TRBD2. This CDR3 has 16 amino acids. Germline assignment: CDR1 KGHSH and CDR2 LQKENI. The trim removed 3 bases at V and 2 bases at J, leaving 4 bases unmatched. The CDR3 DNA follows: TGTGCCAGCTCACCTCGGACTAGCGGGTACACAGATACGCAGTATTTT. Amino acid sequence: CASSPRTSGYTDTQYF. Drawing the rest from reference TRBV18 and TRBJ2-3, the complete variable domain is NAGVMQNPRHLVRRRGQEARLRCSPMKGHSHVYWYRQLPEEGLKFMVYLQKENIIDESGMPKERFSAEFPKEGPSILRIQQVVRGDSAAYFCASSPRTSGYTDTQYFGPGTRLTVL.

Only one count was recorded for this clone. DNA for the CDR3: TGTGCCAGCAGCTTAGGCGGCGGGGGGGCACTCGATACGCAGTATTTT. Protein sequence: CASSLGGGGALDTQYF. The V gene is TRBV11-3, the J gene TRBJ2-3; 9 nucleotides align to TRBD2. Germline V gene data show CDR1 as SGHNT and CDR2 as YENEEA. The CDR3 covers 16 residues. After removal of 1 base from V and 6 bases from J, the junction contained 8 bases not matched to a gene.

This chain uses TRBV9 with TRBJ2-1; 8 bases are shared with TRBD2. The CDR3 loop spans 13 amino acids. V was pared by 6 bases and J by 6 bases, with 5 bases of the junction left unmatched. Germline CDR1 reads SGDLS; CDR2 reads YYNGEE. CDR3 nucleotides: TGTGCCAGCAACGGGGGGGCGGGCAATGAGCAGTTCTTC. Protein product: CASNGGAGNEQFF. Together with reference TRBV9 and TRBJ2-1, the CDR3 gives the full variable domain: DSGVTQTPKHLITATGQRVTLRCSPRSGDLSVYWYQQSLDQGLQFLIQYYNGEERAKGNILERFSAQQFPDLHSELNLSSLELGDSALYFCASNGGAGNEQFFGPGTRLTVL.

The chain recombines TRBV27 with TRBJ2-5; D might be TRBD1 (6 bases). CDR3 length equals 14 residues. The ends were cut back, 5 bases at V and 5 bases at J, with 15 bases in the middle. Germline V gene data show CDR1 as MNHEY and CDR2 as SMNVEV (reference sequence). The CDR3 reads CASSLGQPRETQYF. CDR3 sequence (DNA): TGTGCCAGCAGTCTAGGACAGCCCAGGGAGACCCAGTACTTC.

This chain joins TRBV10-3 and TRBJ2-7; D perhaps matches TRBD2 (5 bases). V lost 3 bases and J lost 7, with 13 bases in between. The CDR3 is 13 residues long. The germline V gene has CDR1 ENHRY and CDR2 SYGVKD. CDR3: CAISESGTGEQYF. CDR3 sequence (DNA): TGTGCCATCAGTGAATCTGGAACGGGGGAGCAGTACTTC.